The next 8 T cell receptor beta chains were all read from a single sample in a study of blood T cell repertoires in COVID-19. Libraries were prepared by immunoSEQ multiplex PCR; TCRdb keeps only in-frame clonotypes and omits some of them. Here the sample spans 45,000 to 60,000 clones, 90% to 95% being singletons. The sequenced sample was peripheral blood. These receptors were collected from a man between 50 and 59 years old with acute or convalescent COVID-19.

V and J are TRBV25-1 and TRBJ2-1, with 9 positions matching TRBD2. J lost 4 bases, V lost 10 bases, and 11 bases had no gene match. The CDR3 has 15 residues. The germline V gene encodes CDR1 MGHDK and CDR2 SYGVNS. The CDR3 is CAIGVASGMYNEQFF. In DNA, the CDR3 is TGTGCCATCGGGGTAGCTAGCGGGATGTACAATGAGCAGTTCTTC.

The V call is TRBV5-5, the J call TRBJ2-6; 12 nucleotides match TRBD2. Trimming at V came to 4 bases and at J to 1 base, leaving 6 bases not matched to a gene. The CDR3 is 18 amino acids. Germline CDR1 reads SGHKS; CDR2 reads YYEKEE (reference sequence). The DNA for the CDR3 is TGTGCCAGCAGCCCAAGACTAGCGGGAGAGTCTGGGGCCAACGTCCTGACTTTC. It specifies CASSPRLAGESGANVLTF.

Only one count was recorded for this clone. The V call is TRBV6-5, the J call TRBJ2-7; 9 nucleotides line up with TRBD1. Trimming cost V 2 bases and J 5 bases; bases outside gene matches: 1. The CDR3 has 13 amino acids. CDR1 and CDR2 from the germline V gene are MNHEY and SVGAGI. The CDR3 coding sequence is TGTGCCAGCAGTTACGGGACAGGGAACGAGCAGTACTTC. Its translation: CASSYGTGNEQYF.

The chain employs TRBV10-1 and TRBJ1-6; 8 nucleotides line up with TRBD1. V was pared by 6 bases and J by 7 bases, with 8 bases of the junction left unmatched. Germline V gene lookup returns CDR1 WNHNN and CDR2 SYGVQD (reference sequence). The CDR3 is 15 amino acids. The DNA for the CDR3 is TGCGCCAGCAGCGCCCGGACAGGGAAGAATTCACCCCTCCACTTT. Its protein is CASSARTGKNSPLHF.

In its sample, this clone was seen once. The chain joins TRBV15 to TRBJ2-1; TRBD2 agrees at 13 bases. Germline V lookup: CDR1 LNHNV, CDR2 YYDKDF (reference sequence). This CDR3 has 15 residues. The V gene end was trimmed by 5 bases and the J gene end by 7 bases; junction bases not matched to a gene: 5. The CDR3 protein is CATSLRTSGSNEQFF. CDR3 nucleotides: TGTGCCACCAGCCTGAGGACTAGCGGGAGTAATGAGCAGTTCTTC. The full variable domain, completed using reference TRBV15 and TRBJ2-1, is DAMVIQNPRYQVTQFGKPVTLSCSQTLNHNVMYWYQQKSSQAPKLLFHYYDKDFNNEADTPDNFQSRRPNTSFCFLDIRSPGLGDTAMYLCATSLRTSGSNEQFFGPGTRLTVL.

This chain joins TRBV11-3 and TRBJ2-7; D remains ambiguous. Trimming removed 0 bases at V and 0 bases at J, with 9 bases between. Germline-derived CDR1 and CDR2 are SGHNT and YENEEA. The CDR3 runs to 15 residues. The CDR3 bases are TGTGCCAGCAGCTTAGATAACTTCCACTCCTACGAGCAGTACTTC. Amino acids: CASSLDNFHSYEQYF.

The J gene is TRBJ1-3, the V gene TRBV6-1, with no clear D. This CDR3 contains 14 residues. Germline-derived CDR1 and CDR2 are MNHNS and SASEGT. With 0 bases removed from V and 8 bases from J, the gap between germline ends came to 11 bases. CDR3 sequence (DNA): TGTGCCAGCAGTGAAGCGCTTGGGAGAGACACCATATATTTT. Its translation is CASSEALGRDTIYF.

The V call is TRBV3-1 (or the pseudogene TRBV3-2), the J call TRBJ1-1; the D gene is possibly TRBD1 (6 bases). This CDR3 is built from 15 residues. Per germline, CDR1 LGHDT and CDR2 YNNKEL (reference sequence). Trimming pared 1 base from V and 2 bases from J, leaving 11 bases between. The CDR3 bases are TGTGCCAGCAGCCAAGGGGGCAGGGGCAACACTGAAGCTTTCTTT. It codes for CASSQGGRGNTEAFF.